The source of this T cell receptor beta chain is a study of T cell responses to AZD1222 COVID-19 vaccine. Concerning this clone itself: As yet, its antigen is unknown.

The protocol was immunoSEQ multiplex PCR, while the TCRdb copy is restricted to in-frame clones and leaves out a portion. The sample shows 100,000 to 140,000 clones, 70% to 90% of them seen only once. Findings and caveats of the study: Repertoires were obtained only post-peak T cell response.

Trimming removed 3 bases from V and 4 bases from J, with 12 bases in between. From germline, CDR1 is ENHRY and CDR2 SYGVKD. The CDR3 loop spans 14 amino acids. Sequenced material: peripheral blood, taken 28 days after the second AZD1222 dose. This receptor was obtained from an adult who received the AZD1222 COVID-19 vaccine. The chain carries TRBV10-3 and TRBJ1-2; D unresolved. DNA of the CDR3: TGTGCCATCAGTGACGAGGGTACAGTCTATGGCTACACCTTC. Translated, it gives CAISDEGTVYGYTF.